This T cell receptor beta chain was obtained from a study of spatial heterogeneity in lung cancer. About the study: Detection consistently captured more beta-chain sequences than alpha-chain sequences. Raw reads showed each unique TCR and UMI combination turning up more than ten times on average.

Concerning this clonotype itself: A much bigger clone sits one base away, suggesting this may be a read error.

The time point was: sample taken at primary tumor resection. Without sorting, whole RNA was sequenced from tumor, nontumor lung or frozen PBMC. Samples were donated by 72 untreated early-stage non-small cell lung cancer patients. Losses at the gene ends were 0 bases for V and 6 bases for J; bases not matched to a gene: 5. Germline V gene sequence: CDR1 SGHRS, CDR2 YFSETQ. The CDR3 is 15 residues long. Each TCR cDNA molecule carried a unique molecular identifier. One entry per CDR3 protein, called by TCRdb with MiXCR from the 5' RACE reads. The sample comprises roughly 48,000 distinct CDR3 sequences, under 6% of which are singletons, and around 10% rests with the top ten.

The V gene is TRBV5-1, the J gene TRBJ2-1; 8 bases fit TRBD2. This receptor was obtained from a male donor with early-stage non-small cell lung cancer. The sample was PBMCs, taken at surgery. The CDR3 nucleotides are TGCGCCAGCAGCTTGGTTAGCGGGACGTGCAATGAGCAGTTCTTC. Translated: CASSLVSGTCNEQFF.